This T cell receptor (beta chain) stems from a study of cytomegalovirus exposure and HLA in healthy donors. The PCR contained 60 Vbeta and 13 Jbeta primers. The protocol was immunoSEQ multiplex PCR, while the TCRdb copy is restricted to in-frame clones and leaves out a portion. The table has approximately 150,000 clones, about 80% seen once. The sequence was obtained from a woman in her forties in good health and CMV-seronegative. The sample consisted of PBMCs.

For the CDR3, the DNA is TGCGCCAGCAGCCAAGATCGGGGGCGGGGGGGCCGGTGGACCGGGGAGCTGTTTTTT. It encodes CASSQDRGRGGRWTGELFF. The rearrangement joins TRBV4-1 to TRBJ2-2; 9 nucleotides line up with TRBD2. Trimming at V came to 0 bases and at J to 5 bases, leaving 13 bases not matched to a gene. The CDR3 runs 19 residues. CDR1 is MGHRA, CDR2 YSYEKL, per germline.